The following is a TCR beta chain sequence with its context. TCRdb processed the RT-PCR reads anew with MiXCR; each CDR3 protein has one entry. The sample lists about a million distinct CDR3 sequences; around 17% were seen once. This sample is part of a study of patients and donors after allogeneic stem cell transplantation. V lost 5 bases and J lost 5, with 11 bases in between. Germline-derived CDR1 and CDR2 are SGHRS and YFSETQ. This CDR3 has 12 residues. The clonotype originates from a human donor who was either an allogeneic HSCT recipient or a stem cell or donor lymphocyte infusion donor (not recorded which). It is not recorded whose cells these are; they may come from a transplant donor. The chain is built from TRBV5-1 and TRBJ2-7, with TRBD2 as a possible D gene (5 bases). Sequenced material: blood, either unsorted or a sorted T cell fraction (not recorded which). CDR3 sequence (DNA): TGCGCCAGCAGGACTCGGGGAGACGAGCAGTACTTC. It yields the protein CASRTRGDEQYF.